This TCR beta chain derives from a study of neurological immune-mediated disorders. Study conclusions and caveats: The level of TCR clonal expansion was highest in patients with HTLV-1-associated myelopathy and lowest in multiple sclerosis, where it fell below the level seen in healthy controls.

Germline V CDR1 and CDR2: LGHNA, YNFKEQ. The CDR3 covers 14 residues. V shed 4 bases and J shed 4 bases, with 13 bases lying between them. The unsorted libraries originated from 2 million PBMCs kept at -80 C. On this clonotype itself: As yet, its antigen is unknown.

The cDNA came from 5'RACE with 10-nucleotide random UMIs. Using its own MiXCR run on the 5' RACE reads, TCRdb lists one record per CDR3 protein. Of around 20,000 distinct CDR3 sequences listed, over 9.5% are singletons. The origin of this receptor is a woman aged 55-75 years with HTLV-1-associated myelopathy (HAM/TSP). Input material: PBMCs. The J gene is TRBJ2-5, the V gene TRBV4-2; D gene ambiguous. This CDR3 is CASSLSRAPETQYF. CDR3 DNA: TGTGCCAGCAGCCTATCCCGGGCCCCAGAGACCCAGTACTTC.